This T cell receptor (beta chain) was identified in a study of shared T cell receptors in the human thymus (dated by TCRdb to about 2021). Concerning the study at large: The study examined how self-reactive, shared T-cell receptor alpha chains are generated in the human thymus.

Regarding this clone: This clone's antigen is unknown. Base quality data are lacking; no much larger clone is found one base away.

Libraries were built with the immunoSEQ multiplex PCR assay. This is the immuneACCESS table as TCRdb keeps it, with only in-frame sequences that have V and J called. A part of the clones is gone; compared with another copy, unresolved V genes explain less than half, and the rest is unexplained. This sample gives over 60,000 clones in total; about 95% of them show up just once. The ten most abundant clones make up 0.033% of the sample. CDR1 and CDR2, per the germline V gene (reference sequence), are GTSNPN and SVGIG. From the cysteine up to the phenylalanine, the CDR3 has a length of 16 residues. CDR3 DNA is the only sequence kept; it has 48 bases, read in frame from the first base. Germline trimming: 0 bases from V, 0 bases from J; junction bases outside gene matches: 4.

Rearrangement joined TRBV30 to TRBJ2-4; 8 middle bases align to TRBD2. The sequence derives from a human donor. The material sequenced was thymocytes. The base sequence is TGTGCCTGGAGTGTCTTAGCGGGGCTAGCCAAAAACATTCAGTACTTC. This sequence encodes CAWSVLAGLAKNIQYF.